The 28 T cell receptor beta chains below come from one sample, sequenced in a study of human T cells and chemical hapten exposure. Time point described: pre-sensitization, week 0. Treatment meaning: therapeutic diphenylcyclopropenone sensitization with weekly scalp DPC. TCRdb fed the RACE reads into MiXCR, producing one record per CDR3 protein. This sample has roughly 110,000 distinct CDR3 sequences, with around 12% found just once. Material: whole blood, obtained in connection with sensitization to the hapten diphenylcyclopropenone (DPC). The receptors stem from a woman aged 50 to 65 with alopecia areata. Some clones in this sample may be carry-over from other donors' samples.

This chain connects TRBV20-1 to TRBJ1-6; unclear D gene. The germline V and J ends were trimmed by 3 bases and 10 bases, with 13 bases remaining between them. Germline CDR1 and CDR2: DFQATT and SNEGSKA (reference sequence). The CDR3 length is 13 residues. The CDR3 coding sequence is TGCAGTGCTAGTATACAGATAGAGTCACCCCTCCACTTT. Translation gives CSASIQIESPLHF.

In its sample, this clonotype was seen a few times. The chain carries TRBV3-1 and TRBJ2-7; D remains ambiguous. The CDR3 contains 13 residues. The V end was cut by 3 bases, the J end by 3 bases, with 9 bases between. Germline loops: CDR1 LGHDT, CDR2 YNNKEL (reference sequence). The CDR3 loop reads CASSQEIDYEQYF. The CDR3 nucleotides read TGTGCCAGCAGCCAGGAGATCGACTACGAGCAGTACTTC.

The chain's CDR3 is CSARVSATKNIQYF. CDR3 bases: TGCAGTGCTCGGGTTTCAGCGACCAAAAACATTCAGTACTTC. The chain employs TRBV20-1 and TRBJ2-4; no clear D gene. The CDR3 covers 14 residues. The V end lost 5 bases, the J end lost 2 bases, and 13 bases lay between the germline ends. Germline CDR1 reads DFQATT; CDR2 reads SNEGSKA (reference sequence).

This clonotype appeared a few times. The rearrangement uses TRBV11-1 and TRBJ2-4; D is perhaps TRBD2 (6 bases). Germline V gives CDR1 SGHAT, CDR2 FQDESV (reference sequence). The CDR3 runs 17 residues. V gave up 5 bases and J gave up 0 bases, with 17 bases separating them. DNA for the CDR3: TGTGCCAGCAGCCCGCTCGGGCGGGAAGGAGCCAAAAACATTCAGTACTTC. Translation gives CASSPLGREGAKNIQYF.

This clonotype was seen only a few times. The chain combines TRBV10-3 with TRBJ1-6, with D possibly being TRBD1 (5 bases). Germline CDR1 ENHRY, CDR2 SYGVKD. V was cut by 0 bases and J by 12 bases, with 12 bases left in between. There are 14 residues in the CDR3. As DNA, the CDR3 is TGTGCCATCAGTGAGTCAGGGGACTCCGTACCCCTCCACTTT. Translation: CAISESGDSVPLHF.

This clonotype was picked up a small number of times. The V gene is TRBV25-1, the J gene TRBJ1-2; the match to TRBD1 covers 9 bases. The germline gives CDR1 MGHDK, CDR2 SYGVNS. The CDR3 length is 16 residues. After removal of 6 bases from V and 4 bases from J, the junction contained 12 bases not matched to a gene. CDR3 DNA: TGTGCCAGCAGCGGCCCGCGGGACAGGGTGTTCTATGGCTACACCTTC. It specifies CASSGPRDRVFYGYTF.

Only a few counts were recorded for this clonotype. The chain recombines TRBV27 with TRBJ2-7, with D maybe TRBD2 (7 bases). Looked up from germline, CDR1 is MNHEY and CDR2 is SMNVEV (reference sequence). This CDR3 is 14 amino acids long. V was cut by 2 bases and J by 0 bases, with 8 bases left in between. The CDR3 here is CASSLRGGSYEQYF. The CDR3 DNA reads TGTGCCAGCAGTTTAAGGGGGGGCTCCTACGAGCAGTACTTC.

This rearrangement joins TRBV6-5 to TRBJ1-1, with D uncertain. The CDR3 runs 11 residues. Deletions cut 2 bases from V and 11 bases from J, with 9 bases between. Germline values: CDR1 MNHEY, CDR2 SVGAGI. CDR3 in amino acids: CASSYESKAFF. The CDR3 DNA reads TGTGCCAGCAGTTACGAATCAAAGGCTTTCTTT.

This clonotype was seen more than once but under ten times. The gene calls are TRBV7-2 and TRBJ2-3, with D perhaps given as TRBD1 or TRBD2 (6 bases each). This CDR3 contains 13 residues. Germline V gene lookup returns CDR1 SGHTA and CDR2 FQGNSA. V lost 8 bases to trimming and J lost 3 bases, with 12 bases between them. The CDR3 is CASRRGPTDTQYF. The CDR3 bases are TGTGCCAGCCGCCGGGGGCCGACAGATACGCAGTATTTT.

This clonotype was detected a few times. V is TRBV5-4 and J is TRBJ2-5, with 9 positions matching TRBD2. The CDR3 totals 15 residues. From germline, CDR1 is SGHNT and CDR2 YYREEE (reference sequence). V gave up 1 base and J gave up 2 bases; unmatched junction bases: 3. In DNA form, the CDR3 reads TGTGCCAGCAGCTTGTTTCTAGCGGGGCAAGAGACCCAGTACTTC. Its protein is CASSLFLAGQETQYF.

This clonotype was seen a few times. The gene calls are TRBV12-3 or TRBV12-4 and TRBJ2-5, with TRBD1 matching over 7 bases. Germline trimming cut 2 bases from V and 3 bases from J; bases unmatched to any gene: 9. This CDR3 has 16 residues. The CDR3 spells CASSLSFSGTEETQYF. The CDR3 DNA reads TGTGCCAGCAGTTTAAGTTTCTCTGGGACAGAAGAGACCCAGTACTTC.

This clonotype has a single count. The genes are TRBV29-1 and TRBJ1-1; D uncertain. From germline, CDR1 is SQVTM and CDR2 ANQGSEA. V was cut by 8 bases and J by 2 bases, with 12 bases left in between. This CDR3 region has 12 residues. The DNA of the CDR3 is TGCAGCACCCTACGCGGAAACACTGAAGCTTTCTTT. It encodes CSTLRGNTEAFF.

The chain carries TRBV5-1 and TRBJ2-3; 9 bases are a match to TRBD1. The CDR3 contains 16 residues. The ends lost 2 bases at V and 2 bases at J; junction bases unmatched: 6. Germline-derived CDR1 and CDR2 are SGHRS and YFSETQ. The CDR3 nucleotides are TGCGCCAGCAGCTTTACAGGGGGCAGGGACACAGATACGCAGTATTTT. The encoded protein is CASSFTGGRDTDTQYF.

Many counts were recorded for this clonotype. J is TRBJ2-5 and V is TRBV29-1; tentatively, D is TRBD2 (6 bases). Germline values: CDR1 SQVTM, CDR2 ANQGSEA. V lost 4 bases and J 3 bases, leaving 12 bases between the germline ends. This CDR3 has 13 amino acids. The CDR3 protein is CSVVVVAEETQYF. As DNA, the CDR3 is TGCAGCGTTGTCGTGGTAGCGGAAGAGACCCAGTACTTC.

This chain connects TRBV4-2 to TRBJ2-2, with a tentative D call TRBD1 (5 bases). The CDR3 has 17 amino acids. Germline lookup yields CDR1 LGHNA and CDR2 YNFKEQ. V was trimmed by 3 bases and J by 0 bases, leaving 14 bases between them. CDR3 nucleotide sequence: TGTGCCAGCAGCCATTCCTCCGCGACAGCGAACACCGGGGAGCTGTTTTTT. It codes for CASSHSSATANTGELFF.

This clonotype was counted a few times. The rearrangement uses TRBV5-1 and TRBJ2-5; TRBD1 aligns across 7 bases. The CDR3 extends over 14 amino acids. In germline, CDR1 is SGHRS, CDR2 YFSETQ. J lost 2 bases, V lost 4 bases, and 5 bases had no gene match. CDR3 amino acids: CASSPGQVQETQYF. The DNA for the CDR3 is TGCGCCAGCAGCCCAGGACAGGTACAAGAGACCCAGTACTTC.

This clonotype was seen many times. The CDR3 coding sequence is TGTGCCAGCAGCTTAGCGTTGGCTGCGGTGGCCAAAAACATTCAGTACTTC. Translating it yields CASSLALAAVAKNIQYF. The chain has TRBV7-9 and TRBJ2-4; unclear D gene. In germline, CDR1 is SEHNR, CDR2 FQNEAQ (reference sequence). The CDR3 loop spans 17 amino acids. V was cut by 0 bases and J by 1 base, with 13 bases left in between. The complete variable domain, with remaining parts taken from reference TRBV7-9 and TRBJ2-4, reads DTGVSQNPRHKITKRGQNVTFRCDPISEHNRLYWYRQTLGQGPEFLTYFQNEAQLEKSRLLSDRFSAERPKGSFSTLEIQRTEQGDSAMYLCASSLALAAVAKNIQYFGAGTRLSVL.

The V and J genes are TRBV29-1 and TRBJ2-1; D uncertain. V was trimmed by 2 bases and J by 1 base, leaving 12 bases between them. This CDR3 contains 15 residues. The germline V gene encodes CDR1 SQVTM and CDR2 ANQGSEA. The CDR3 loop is CSVEYPERSYNEQFF. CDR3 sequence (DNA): TGCAGCGTTGAATACCCGGAAAGATCCTACAATGAGCAGTTCTTC.

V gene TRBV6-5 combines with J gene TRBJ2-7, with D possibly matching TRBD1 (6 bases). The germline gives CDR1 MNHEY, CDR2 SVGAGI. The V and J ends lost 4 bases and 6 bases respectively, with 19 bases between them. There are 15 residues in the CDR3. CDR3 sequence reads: CASSWTYKGEGEQYF. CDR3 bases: TGTGCCAGCAGTTGGACCTATAAGGGGGAAGGCGAGCAGTACTTC.

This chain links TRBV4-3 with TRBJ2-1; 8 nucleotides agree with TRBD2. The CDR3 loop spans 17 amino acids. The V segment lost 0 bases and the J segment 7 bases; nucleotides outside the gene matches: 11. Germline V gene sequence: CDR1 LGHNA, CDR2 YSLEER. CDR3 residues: CASSQEGFAGGRNEQFF. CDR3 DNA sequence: TGCGCCAGCAGCCAAGAGGGGTTTGCGGGGGGCCGGAATGAGCAGTTCTTC.

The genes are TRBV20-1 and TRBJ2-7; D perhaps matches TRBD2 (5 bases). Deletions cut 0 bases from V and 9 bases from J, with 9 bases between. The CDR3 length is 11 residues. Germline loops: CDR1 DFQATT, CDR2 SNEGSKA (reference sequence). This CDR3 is CSARDLSGQYF. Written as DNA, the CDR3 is TGCAGTGCTAGAGATCTAAGCGGGCAGTACTTC.

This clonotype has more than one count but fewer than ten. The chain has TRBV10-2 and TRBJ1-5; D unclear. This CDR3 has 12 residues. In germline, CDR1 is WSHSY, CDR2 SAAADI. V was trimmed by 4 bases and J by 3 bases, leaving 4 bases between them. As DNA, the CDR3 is TGCGCCAGCAGTGGGCTCAATCAGCCCCAGCATTTT. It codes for CASSGLNQPQHF.

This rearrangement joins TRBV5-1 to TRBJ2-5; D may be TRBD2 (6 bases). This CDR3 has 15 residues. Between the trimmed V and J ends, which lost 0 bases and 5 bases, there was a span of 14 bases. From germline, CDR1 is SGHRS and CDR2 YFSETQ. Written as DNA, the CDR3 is TGCGCCAGCAGCTTGGTACCGGGAGCTGAGGAGACCCAGTACTTC. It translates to CASSLVPGAEETQYF.

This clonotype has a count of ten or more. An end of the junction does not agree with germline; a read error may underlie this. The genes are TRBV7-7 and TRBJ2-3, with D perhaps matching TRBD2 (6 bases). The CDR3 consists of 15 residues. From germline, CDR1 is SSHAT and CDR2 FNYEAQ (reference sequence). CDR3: CASSPGTLSTDTQYF. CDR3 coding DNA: TGTGCTAGCAGCCCAGGGACTCTGAGCACAGATACGCAGTATTTT.

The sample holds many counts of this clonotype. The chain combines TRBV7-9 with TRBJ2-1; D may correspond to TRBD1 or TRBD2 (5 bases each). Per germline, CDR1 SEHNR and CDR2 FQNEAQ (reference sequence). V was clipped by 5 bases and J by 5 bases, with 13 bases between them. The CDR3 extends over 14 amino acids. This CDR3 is CASSGDRAHNEQFF. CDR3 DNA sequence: TGTGCCAGCAGCGGGGACCGAGCTCACAATGAGCAGTTCTTC.

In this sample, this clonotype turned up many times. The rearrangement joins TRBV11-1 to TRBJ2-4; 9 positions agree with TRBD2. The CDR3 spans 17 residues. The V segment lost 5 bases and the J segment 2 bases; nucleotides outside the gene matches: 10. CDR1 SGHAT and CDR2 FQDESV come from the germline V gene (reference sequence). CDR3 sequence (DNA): TGTGCCAGCAGCCCAGGTAGCGGGAGCGTAACCAAAAACATTCAGTACTTC. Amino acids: CASSPGSGSVTKNIQYF.

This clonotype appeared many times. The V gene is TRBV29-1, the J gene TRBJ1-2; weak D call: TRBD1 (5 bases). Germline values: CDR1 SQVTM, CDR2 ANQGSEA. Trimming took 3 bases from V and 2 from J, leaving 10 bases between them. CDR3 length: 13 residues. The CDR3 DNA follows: TGCAGCGTTGACAGGGTGGAAAACTATGGCTACACCTTC. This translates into CSVDRVENYGYTF. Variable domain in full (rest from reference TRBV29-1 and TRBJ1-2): SAVISQKPSRDICQRGTSLTIQCQVDSQVTMMFWYRQQPGQSLTLIATANQGSEATYESGFVIDKFPISRPNLTFSTLTVSNMSPEDSSIYLCSVDRVENYGYTFGSGTRLTVV.

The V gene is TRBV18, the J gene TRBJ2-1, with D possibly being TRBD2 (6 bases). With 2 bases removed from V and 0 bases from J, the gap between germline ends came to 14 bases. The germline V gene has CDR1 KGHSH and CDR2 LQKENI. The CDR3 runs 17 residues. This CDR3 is CASSPTQFGSSYNEQFF. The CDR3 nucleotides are TGTGCCAGCTCACCAACCCAATTCGGGAGCTCCTACAATGAGCAGTTCTTC.